This T cell receptor (beta chain) was sequenced for a study of T-cell reconstitution after alpha-beta-depleted transplantation in children. Molecular barcoding with unique molecular identifiers was used for the TCRbeta library. TCRdb processed the PCR reads anew with MiXCR; each CDR3 protein has one entry. This repertoire shows a few hundred thousand distinct CDR3 sequences, roughly 11% found once; its top ten account for approximately 5%. CDR1 and CDR2 (germline): DFQATT, SNEGSKA (reference sequence). There are 17 residues in the CDR3. To note about this clonotype: Its ends do not fully match the called genes, so a read error is possible.

Sequencing used PBMCs from the stem cell graft donor, obtained from the stem cell graft. This chain links TRBV20-1 with TRBJ2-5; 12 bases match TRBD2. The sequence was collected from a human donor who donated a stem cell graft to a child with acute myeloid leukemia. DNA of the CDR3: TGCTGTGCTAGAGATCAGGCTAGCGGGAGGGTCCAAGAGACCCAGTACTTC. This sequence encodes CCARDQASGRVQETQYF.